The 8 T cell receptor beta chains in this list originate from one sample, sequenced in a study of OX40 agonist ivuxolimab in advanced cancers. The library was built by means of the immunoSEQ multiplex PCR assay. In TCRdb, the immuneACCESS table is reduced to in-frame sequences with V and J assigned. These tables do not hold every clone; where another copy was compared, an unresolved V gene accounts for under half, and the others remain unexplained. This sample has approximately 58,000 clones in its table, and roughly 77% of those were observed once. About 0.8% of the sample rests with the top ten. Sequencing used CD4+ or CD8+ T cells sorted from blood, obtained in a trial of the OX40 agonist ivuxolimab. The receptors shown here come from an adult with an advanced solid tumor such as melanoma, head and neck, liver or kidney cancer.

This sequence joins TRBV9 and TRBJ2-3, with D maybe TRBD1 (5 bases). The CDR3 has 14 residues. V lost 2 bases and J 3 bases, leaving 10 bases between the germline ends. Germline CDR1 SGDLS, CDR2 YYNGEE. In nucleotides, the CDR3 is TGTGCCAGCAGCGTCTTGACAGCTACAGATACGCAGTATTTT. It encodes CASSVLTATDTQYF.

J is TRBJ1-5 and V is TRBV7-2; weak D call: TRBD1 (6 bases). CDR1 and CDR2 (germline): SGHTA, FQGNSA. CDR3 length: 17 amino acids. V lost 6 bases, J lost 0 bases, and 18 bases lay in between. CDR3 sequence (DNA): TGTGCCAGCAGGGAGGCGCGGGCAGGGGATAGCAATCAGCCCCAGCATTTT. Translating gives CASREARAGDSNQPQHF.

A remark on this clone: The sample holds other DNA sequences that translate to the same CDR3. The rearrangement links TRBV28 to TRBJ2-7; D unclear. The V end was cut by 7 bases, the J end by 5 bases, with 15 bases between. Germline V lookup: CDR1 MDHEN, CDR2 SYDVKM. The CDR3 loop spans 13 amino acids. The CDR3: CASTLAGGDEQYF. CDR3 coding DNA: TGTGCCAGCACCCTCGCCGGTGGGGACGAGCAGTACTTC. The complete variable domain, with remaining parts taken from reference TRBV28 and TRBJ2-7, reads DVKVTQSSRYLVKRTGEKVFLECVQDMDHENMFWYRQDPGLGLRLIYFSYDVKMKEKGDIPEGYSVSREKKERFSLILESASTNQTSMYLCASTLAGGDEQYFGPGTRLTVT.

V and J are TRBV19 and TRBJ2-2; perhaps TRBD1 as D (5 bases). V lost 3 bases to trimming and J lost 1 base, with 6 bases between them. CDR3 length: 14 amino acids. From germline, CDR1 is LNHDA and CDR2 SQIVND (reference sequence). The CDR3 reads CASSIGQNTGELFF. In DNA form, the CDR3 reads TGTGCCAGTAGTATTGGACAGAACACCGGGGAGCTGTTTTTT.

The V call is TRBV9, the J call TRBJ1-1; D call uncertain. Per germline, CDR1 SGDLS and CDR2 YYNGEE. The V and J ends lost 0 bases and 1 base respectively, with 7 bases between them. The CDR3 extends over 14 amino acids. For the CDR3, the DNA is TGTGCCAGCAGCGTAGACTTGGCGAACACTGAAGCTTTCTTT. Protein sequence: CASSVDLANTEAFF.

The rearrangement uses TRBV27 and TRBJ1-2; D is ambiguous. Germline-derived CDR1 and CDR2 are MNHEY and SMNVEV (reference sequence). V lost 3 bases to trimming and J lost 7 bases, with 12 bases between them. The CDR3 contains 13 residues. The CDR3 bases are TGTGCCAGCAGTTTGAGAGGTTTGGGTGGCTACACCTTC. Protein sequence: CASSLRGLGGYTF.

This clone has just a few counts. The chain combines TRBV5-5 with TRBJ2-5; 10 bases are a match to TRBD1. This CDR3 is 15 amino acids long. V lost 4 bases, J lost 4 bases, and 7 bases stayed unmatched. Germline CDR1 SGHKS, CDR2 YYEKEE (reference sequence). The CDR3 loop is CASSTPGQGIETQYF. The CDR3 DNA sequence: TGTGCCAGCAGCACCCCGGGACAGGGGATAGAGACCCAGTACTTC.

This clone was detected a few times. The rearrangement uses TRBV18 and TRBJ2-5; maybe TRBD1 (5 bases). The V and J ends lost 4 bases and 4 bases respectively, with 16 bases between them. CDR1 is KGHSH and CDR2 is LQKENI in the germline V gene. The CDR3 runs 15 residues. CDR3 loop: CASSQPLQGTETQYF. In DNA form, the CDR3 reads TGTGCCAGCTCACAACCTCTGCAGGGTACAGAGACCCAGTACTTC.